This T cell receptor beta chain was profiled in a study of blood T cell repertoires in COVID-19. About the research overall: Sites across the United States, Italy and Spain contributed samples from acute and convalescent COVID-19.

Followed longitudinally, the Seattle patients had been enrolled during active infection. Original processing methods: Scientists estimated how many nucleated cells there were by amplifying reference gene primers. Assay used: immunoSEQ multiplex PCR; TCRdb lists only in-frame clones, some missing. V and J calls and clone size follow that table, whereas D and trimming were derived from the DNA. Of approximately 350,000 clones listed, around 88% are singletons. The V gene end was trimmed by 5 bases and the J gene end by 4 bases; junction bases not matched to a gene: 5. The CDR3 is 14 amino acids. The germline gives CDR1 LNHDA, CDR2 SQIVND (reference sequence).

This TCR was recovered from a woman between 55 and 75 years old with COVID-19, enrolled during active disease. The chain carries TRBV19 and TRBJ1-2; 9 bases match TRBD1. The source material was peripheral blood. Here the CDR3 reads CASSEQGAIYGYTF. CDR3 DNA sequence: TGTGCCAGTAGTGAACAGGGGGCGATCTATGGCTACACCTTC.